This T cell receptor beta chain came from a study of T cell responses to AZD1222 COVID-19 vaccine. The count of this clone is one. Its target is not known. Germline assignment: CDR1 SNHLY and CDR2 FYNNEI. This CDR3 region has 13 residues. The V gene lost 7 bases and the J gene lost 4 bases, with 13 bases spanning the gap. Whole-study findings and limits: No repertoire was sampled before or during the peak T cell response, only after it. With dominance at 160-218 and 743-854, vaccine-associated CD4 TCRs spanned spike.

Sequencing used immunoSEQ multiplex PCR; TCRdb keeps in-frame clones, though not all of them. Of fewer than 200,000 clones in the sample, approximately 92% were seen once. This clonotype was obtained from an adult in good health. The V and J genes are TRBV2 and TRBJ1-2; D ambiguous. The sample here was peripheral blood, taken on day 0 of AZD1222 vaccination. CDR3 in DNA: TGTGCCAGCACTACGGAAGGGTTCTATGGCTACACCTTC. Residues: CASTTEGFYGYTF.